This T cell receptor (beta chain) was captured in a study of PD-1 blockade in classical Hodgkin lymphoma. The CDR3 extends over 15 amino acids. V lost 6 bases to trimming and J lost 0 bases, with 11 bases between them. In germline, CDR1 is MDHEN, CDR2 SYDVKM. Sequenced by immunoSEQ multiplex PCR; TCRdb stores in-frame clones only, minus some. There are about 92,000 clones in the sample; 83% occur only once, and over 15% lies in the top ten. To note about this clone: The target antigen is unknown.

Study-wide results and limits: Relapsed/refractory patients reportedly had lower baseline diversity than newly diagnosed patients. Complete responders started with a diversity level that resembled newly diagnosed patients at baseline. With respect to the repertoire differences, their causes, possibly disease activity or prior therapy, remain undefined.

Described time point: cycle 4 day 1 (C4D1), after more than 5 weeks of nivolumab. Each and every patient relapsed after autologous stem cell transplantation, and patients got differing brentuximab vedotin exposure. The V call is TRBV28, the J call TRBJ1-4; a possible D gene is TRBD1 (6 bases). The sample consisted of peripheral blood mononuclear cells (PBMCs), taken before the fourth cycle of nivolumab. This TCR came from a human donor with classical Hodgkin lymphoma. The CDR3, as DNA: TGTGCCAGCAGCTTACAGGGCGCAACTAATGAAAAACTGTTTTTT. Amino acids: CASSLQGATNEKLFF.